The 2 T cell receptor beta chains listed next were all sequenced from one sample in a study of T cells of healthy individuals. TCRdb itself ran the 5' RACE reads through MiXCR, one entry per CDR3 protein. The sample includes about 100,000 distinct CDR3 sequences, 17% of them seen just once. These receptor sequences come from a human donor in good health.

V is TRBV5-1 and J is TRBJ2-1; TRBD1 might be the D (6 bases). Germline V gene data show CDR1 as SGHRS and CDR2 as YFSETQ. V was cut by 3 bases and J by 5 bases, with 12 bases left in between. This CDR3 has 14 amino acids. The CDR3 coding sequence is TGCGCCAGCAGCTCGGGACAAAAACACAATGAGCAGTTCTTC. Translating gives CASSSGQKHNEQFF. The variable domain in full, completed from reference TRBV5-1 and TRBJ2-1, reads KAGVTQTPRYLIKTRGQQVTLSCSPISGHRSVSWYQQTPGQGLQFLFEYFSETQRNKGNFPGRFSGRQFSNSRSEMNVSTLELGDSALYLCASSSGQKHNEQFFGPGTRLTVL.

This clonotype was recorded a few times. V and J are TRBV4-3 and TRBJ1-4, with D maybe TRBD1 (6 bases). Germline V gene data show CDR1 as LGHNA and CDR2 as YSLEER. This CDR3 has 16 residues. Trimming cost V 3 bases and J 6 bases, with 17 bases left between them. CDR3 region: CASSQGTTGIHEKLFF. The CDR3 nucleotides read TGCGCCAGCAGCCAGGGGACAACGGGCATCCATGAAAAACTGTTTTTT.